What follows is one T cell receptor beta chain and its context. Its antigen remains unknown. V shed 6 bases and J 8 bases; nucleotides not matched to a gene: 7. The CDR3 runs 13 residues. Germline-derived CDR1 and CDR2 are MNHNS and SASEGT. The Oncomine TCR Beta short-read assay generated sequence data from the DNA of cultured CD4+ T cells. Cultures of CD4+ T cells served as the source for extracting genomic DNA. TCRdb passed the PCR reads through MiXCR, listing each CDR3 protein once. This sample carries under 20,000 distinct CDR3 sequences, around 68% of them seen once, and the ten largest clones take roughly 18%. The sample is drawn from a study of vaccination and CD4 T cells after COVID-19. Across the study: Timing of post-vaccine sample collection was a median 72 days after dose two, with a range of 14 to 241. Either a CEFX pool, an HIV-1 Nef pool, or no peptide was added to control cultures. Overlapping spike peptides served as the stimulus for the cells. These peptides came from SARS-CoV-2 and from the common cold coronaviruses HCoV-NL63, HCoV-OC43 and HCoV-229E.

Described treatment: roughly 11-day PBMC culture with coronavirus spike peptide pools or control peptides (ViraFEST assay). Source material: CD4+ T cells from blood, cultured in vitro. The J gene is TRBJ1-2, the V gene TRBV6-1; 9 nucleotides line up with TRBD1. This sequence originates from a human donor who had recovered from COVID-19. CDR3 nucleotides: TGTGCCAGCAGACAGGGGGCGCCGACCGGCTACACCTTC. Its translation is CASRQGAPTGYTF.